This T cell receptor (beta chain) was documented in a study of cytomegalovirus exposure and HLA in healthy donors. J gave up 0 bases and V 1 base, and 7 bases lay outside the gene matches. CDR1 is SNHLY and CDR2 is FYNNEI in the germline V gene. The CDR3 extends over 19 amino acids. Study-wide points: Analysis was carried out at a later point, and it linked a missense DCLRE1C variant to TCR beta V- and J-gene trimming.

Researchers ran the PCR with 60 Vbeta and 13 Jbeta primers. The method was immunoSEQ multiplex PCR; TCRdb's version includes in-frame clones alone and lacks a portion of them. Here the sample spans some 140,000 clones, 66% being singletons. A note on this clone: What it binds is not known.

The receptor comes from a human donor in good health. Material for sequencing was PBMCs. The gene calls are TRBV2 and TRBJ2-1; TRBD2 agrees at 12 bases. The CDR3, as DNA: TGTGCCAGCAGTGAAGGGAGGCTAGCGGGAGGGACCTCCTACAATGAGCAGTTCTTC. Protein: CASSEGRLAGGTSYNEQFF.